The sequence of this T cell receptor beta chain was determined in a study of shared clonotypes between healthy human individuals (dated by TCRdb to about 2020). As for the study more broadly: The cohort comprised a couple of women and a few men aged 18 to 49 years. For each donor, three plates each were used for CD4 naive and CD4 memory, two plates were used for CD8 naive, and one plate was used for CD8 memory. The study deeply sequenced blood TCR repertoires of about 5 healthy adults to estimate repertoire size and the extent of clonotype sharing between individuals. To increase sequencing depth and limit assay-specific biases, TCR repertoire library preparation and sequencing were carried out by different laboratories using diverse techniques. Each donor's leukapheresis produced roughly between roughly 0.85 and 10 billion PBMCs. The full study reports these points: Clonotypes shared by all four sorted-subset donors showed higher generation probabilities than non-shared clonotypes. Sampling was restricted to blood, and TCR repertoires in tissue are likely to differ from TCR repertoires in blood. Across a few donors, around 5% of naive CD4, roughly 3.3% of naive CD8, 2% to 2.5% of memory CD4, and approximately 0.42% of memory CD8 clonotypes were shared. Because the study included only a small number of donors, the genetic and exposure-history diversity represented was limited. Pairwise subsampling indicated that sequencing depth was expected to affect the degree of clonotype sharing among donors. Naive subsets generally had larger estimated clonotype richness than memory subsets. Rarefaction of sorted-subset datasets indicated incomplete sequencing despite the large sequencing depth.

The cysteine opens and the phenylalanine closes a CDR3 of 14 amino acids. Only the CDR3 part of the read is kept: 42 bases, read in frame from the first base. CDR1 LGHNA and CDR2 YSLEER were looked up in the germline V gene. Trimmed from V: 4 bases; trimmed from J: 3 bases; junction bases lacking a gene match: 6. CD8 naive samples were obtained by positive selection for CCR7 among CD45RO-negative cells, yielding a CD45RA+CCR7+ population from which TemRA cells were excluded. The donors were healthy, HIV-negative adults with no recently reported acute infections or vaccinations. All donors were Caucasian adults living in Nashville, Tennessee, USA. Blood was obtained by leukapheresis, after which PBMCs were separated by Ficoll-Histopaque density gradient centrifugation and cryopreserved in liquid nitrogen vapor phase. Purity and quantity of every magnetically sorted T cell population were checked by analytical flow cytometry. Genomic DNA was isolated from every sorted fraction and measured by UV absorbance on a Nanodrop 2000c.

Concerning this clone itself: Its cognate antigen has yet to be identified. Within one base of it there is no much larger clone, and no base qualities were kept.

Using the deep immunoSEQ assay, TCR CDR3 regions were amplified from genomic DNA by multiplex PCR. For each cell subset, the extracted genomic DNA was distributed evenly across all wells of several immunoSEQ 96-well plates, and each plate served as one replicate. Each replicate PCR for sorted subsets received approximately 220 ng genomic DNA, equal to 28,000 or so T cell genomes. Purified libraries were quantified with a Qubit 3.0 fluorometer, sized on a Bioanalyzer 2100, and re-quantified with the KAPA Library Quantification kit. Every immunoSEQ 96-well plate was sequenced on a dedicated single-read 150-cycle Illumina NextSeq 550 flow cell. Per the source publication's procedure: Because the immunoSEQ output included only junctional sequences and no quality scores, the filtering could not be the same as the filtering used for full-length reads. Sequences were annotated with PyIR, a Python wrapper for IgBLAST v1.9, using IMGT germline references to assign V/J genes and CDR3. Reads were filtered out if the reads had weak V/J assignments (E-value above 1e-6), no CDR3, stop codons, out-of-frame junctions, or ambiguous translated residues. V3J clonotypes were defined as sequences sharing the same inferred V gene, J gene, and CDR3 amino acid sequence. To compute the percentage overlap between repertoires, the number of shared unique clonotypes was divided by the size of the smaller repertoire. Richness of each repertoire was evaluated using RTK rarefaction, the Chao1 estimator, and Recon v2.1 estimates of unobserved clonotypes. Generation probabilities were computed with OLGA for all TCRbeta clonotypes obtained by the gDNA method from a few donors. Held by TCRdb, this immuneACCESS table contains in-frame sequences only and omits some clones. Under half of the omission traces to an unresolved V gene where checked; the cause of the rest is unknown. D and trimming come from the DNA, and the V and J calls and clone size come from that table. The sample records 800,000 or so clones, 96% of which are singletons. In total, the top ten clones hold over 0.2% of the sample.

Sequencing was performed on naive CD8+ T cells sorted from blood. This sample's cell subset or site label indicates: CD45RA+CCR7+. The sequence was collected from a man aged 30-40 years in good health. The rearrangement joined TRBV4-3 to TRBJ2-7, with 7 junctional bases fitting TRBD2. In nucleotides, the sequence is TGCGCCAGCAGCCGCGGACTAGGAAACTACGAGCAGTACTTC. Protein translation: CASSRGLGNYEQYF.